The next 8 T cell receptor beta chains were all read from a single sample in a study of response to subunit inactivated influenza vaccine. TCRdb re-called the RT-PCR reads through MiXCR, storing one row per CDR3 protein. This sample has approximately 520,000 distinct CDR3 sequences, with around 25% found just once. Material: CD4+ T cells sorted from PBMCs, obtained around 5 days after vaccination. These receptor sequences come from a man in his forties or fifties who received an inactivated influenza vaccine.

This clonotype was detected a few times. V gene TRBV29-1 combines with J gene TRBJ2-7; 8 nucleotides align to TRBD1. The CDR3 spans 12 residues. Per the germline V gene, CDR1 is SQVTM and CDR2 is ANQGSEA. With 2 bases clipped from V and 5 bases from J, the junction kept 2 bases outside the gene matches. The CDR3 DNA follows: TGCAGCGTTGAACAGGGGGCTAACGAGCAGTACTTC. As protein: CSVEQGANEQYF.

This rearrangement joins TRBV27 to TRBJ1-6; 7 bases map to TRBD1. CDR3 length: 15 amino acids. The ends lost 5 bases at V and 6 bases at J; junction bases unmatched: 7. CDR1 and CDR2 (germline): MNHEY, SMNVEV (reference sequence). The CDR3 region is CASSLGQVINSPLHF. The CDR3, as DNA: TGTGCCAGCAGTCTCGGACAGGTGATTAATTCACCCCTCCACTTT.

This chain uses TRBV6-5 with TRBJ2-7; D tentatively fits TRBD1 or TRBD2 (7 bases each). The V and J ends lost 2 bases and 2 bases respectively, with 13 bases between them. Germline V gene sequence: CDR1 MNHEY, CDR2 SVGAGI. The CDR3 is 15 amino acids. The CDR3 is CASSYDREGTYEQYF. The CDR3 DNA reads TGTGCCAGCAGTTACGACAGGGAGGGTACCTACGAGCAGTACTTC.

The CDR3 DNA reads TGTGCCAGCAGCCCCAGCCCCCCAGGGGGGATGGAAAAACTGTTTTTT. Translated, it gives CASSPSPPGGMEKLFF. The V and J genes are TRBV7-9 and TRBJ1-4; 7 bases align to TRBD1. Germline V CDR1 and CDR2: SEHNR, FQNEAQ (reference sequence). The ends lost 5 bases at V and 8 bases at J; junction bases unmatched: 14. This CDR3 spans 16 amino acids. Full variable domain (missing parts from reference TRBV7-9 and TRBJ1-4): DTGVSQNPRHKITKRGQNVTFRCDPISEHNRLYWYRQTLGQGPEFLTYFQNEAQLEKSRLLSDRFSAERPKGSFSTLEIQRTEQGDSAMYLCASSPSPPGGMEKLFFGSGTQLSVL.

The chain links TRBV30 to TRBJ1-6; D remains ambiguous. CDR1 is GTSNPN, CDR2 SVGIG, per germline (reference sequence). V was trimmed by 2 bases and J by 6 bases, leaving 14 bases between them. This CDR3 region has 15 residues. The CDR3 coding sequence is TGTGCCTGGAGTCCTGGGCCGACCTTTAATTCACCCCTCCACTTT. Protein: CAWSPGPTFNSPLHF.

The chain carries TRBV7-9 and TRBJ1-1; D call uncertain. Germline V CDR1 and CDR2: SEHNR, FQNEAQ (reference sequence). Trimming removed 3 bases from V and 1 base from J, with 6 bases in between. The CDR3 spans 13 residues. The CDR3 loop reads CASSFDGNTEAFF. CDR3 coding DNA: TGTGCCAGCAGCTTCGACGGGAACACTGAAGCTTTCTTT.

This clonotype was recorded a few times. The V gene is TRBV12-3 or TRBV12-4, the J gene TRBJ2-2; maybe TRBD2 (5 bases). The V end lost 6 bases, the J end lost 7 bases, and 15 bases lay between the germline ends. This CDR3 comprises 14 residues. For the CDR3, the DNA is TGTGCCAGCAGGACCTCCGGCGGGTTCGGGGAGCTGTTTTTT. Protein sequence: CASRTSGGFGELFF.

This rearrangement joins TRBV5-1 to TRBJ2-7; D gene ambiguous. This CDR3 spans 14 amino acids. Deletions cut 5 bases from V and 0 bases from J, with 12 bases between. Germline CDR1 reads SGHRS; CDR2 reads YFSETQ. Here the CDR3 reads CASRTVTGSYEQYF. CDR3 nucleotides: TGCGCCAGCAGGACGGTGACCGGCTCCTACGAGCAGTACTTC.